These T cell receptor beta chains were read from a single sample in a study of T cells in Graves' hyperthyroidism and ophthalmopathy. TCRdb processed the multiplex PCR reads anew with MiXCR; each CDR3 protein has one entry. The sample lists 400,000 to 450,000 distinct CDR3 sequences, roughly 14% occurring once. The specimen sequenced was blood. These receptors were collected from a young man with Graves' ophthalmopathy. CDR3s include the opening cysteine and the closing phenylalanine or tryptophan. A D gene is named only where the DNA matches it firmly. Size is stated for part of the rows, as once, few or many counts, or as a class when the clone is expanded.

.	TRBJ2-3	TRBV6-2/TRBV6-3	TRBD1	TGTGCCAACAGCTTGGGACAGGGGGCAGATACGCAGTATTTT	CANSLGQGADTQYF
many	TRBJ2-4	TRBV5-1	TRBD1	TGCGCCAGCAGCAAAGGGACAGGGGGAGACATTCAGTACTTC	CASSKGTGGDIQYF
few	TRBJ1-5	TRBV3-1	.	TGTGCCAGCAGCTCATCAGGGATCTCCAATCAGCCCCAGCATTTT	CASSSSGISNQPQHF
many	TRBJ2-3	TRBV7-8	.	TGTGCCAGCAGCTTAGCGACGGACAGCACAGATACGCAGTATTTT	CASSLATDSTDTQYF
.	TRBJ2-4	TRBV20-1	.	TGCAGTGCTGAACAACTAGGGGACAAAAACATTCAGTACTTC	CSAEQLGDKNIQYF
many	TRBJ2-2	TRBV11-2	.	TGTGCCAGCAGCTTAGATCTGGAGAACACCGGGGAGCTGTTTTTT	CASSLDLENTGELFF
many	TRBJ2-7	TRBV7-9	TRBD1	TGTGCCAGCAGCACCGGACAGGAATGGCAGTACTTC	CASSTGQEWQYF
.	TRBJ2-3	TRBV5-1	.	TGCGCCAGCAGCTTGGCACACACAGATACGCAGTATTTT	CASSLAHTDTQYF
few	TRBJ2-3	TRBV19	.	TGTGCCAGTGGGGACCCAGGCGACTATAGCACAGATACGCAGTATTTT	CASGDPGDYSTDTQYF
few	TRBJ2-3	TRBV9	TRBD2	TGTGCCAGCAGCGGGGGTGTTAGCGGGAGGGCCCAGTTTCCAGATACGCAGTATTTT	CASSGGVSGRAQFPDTQYF